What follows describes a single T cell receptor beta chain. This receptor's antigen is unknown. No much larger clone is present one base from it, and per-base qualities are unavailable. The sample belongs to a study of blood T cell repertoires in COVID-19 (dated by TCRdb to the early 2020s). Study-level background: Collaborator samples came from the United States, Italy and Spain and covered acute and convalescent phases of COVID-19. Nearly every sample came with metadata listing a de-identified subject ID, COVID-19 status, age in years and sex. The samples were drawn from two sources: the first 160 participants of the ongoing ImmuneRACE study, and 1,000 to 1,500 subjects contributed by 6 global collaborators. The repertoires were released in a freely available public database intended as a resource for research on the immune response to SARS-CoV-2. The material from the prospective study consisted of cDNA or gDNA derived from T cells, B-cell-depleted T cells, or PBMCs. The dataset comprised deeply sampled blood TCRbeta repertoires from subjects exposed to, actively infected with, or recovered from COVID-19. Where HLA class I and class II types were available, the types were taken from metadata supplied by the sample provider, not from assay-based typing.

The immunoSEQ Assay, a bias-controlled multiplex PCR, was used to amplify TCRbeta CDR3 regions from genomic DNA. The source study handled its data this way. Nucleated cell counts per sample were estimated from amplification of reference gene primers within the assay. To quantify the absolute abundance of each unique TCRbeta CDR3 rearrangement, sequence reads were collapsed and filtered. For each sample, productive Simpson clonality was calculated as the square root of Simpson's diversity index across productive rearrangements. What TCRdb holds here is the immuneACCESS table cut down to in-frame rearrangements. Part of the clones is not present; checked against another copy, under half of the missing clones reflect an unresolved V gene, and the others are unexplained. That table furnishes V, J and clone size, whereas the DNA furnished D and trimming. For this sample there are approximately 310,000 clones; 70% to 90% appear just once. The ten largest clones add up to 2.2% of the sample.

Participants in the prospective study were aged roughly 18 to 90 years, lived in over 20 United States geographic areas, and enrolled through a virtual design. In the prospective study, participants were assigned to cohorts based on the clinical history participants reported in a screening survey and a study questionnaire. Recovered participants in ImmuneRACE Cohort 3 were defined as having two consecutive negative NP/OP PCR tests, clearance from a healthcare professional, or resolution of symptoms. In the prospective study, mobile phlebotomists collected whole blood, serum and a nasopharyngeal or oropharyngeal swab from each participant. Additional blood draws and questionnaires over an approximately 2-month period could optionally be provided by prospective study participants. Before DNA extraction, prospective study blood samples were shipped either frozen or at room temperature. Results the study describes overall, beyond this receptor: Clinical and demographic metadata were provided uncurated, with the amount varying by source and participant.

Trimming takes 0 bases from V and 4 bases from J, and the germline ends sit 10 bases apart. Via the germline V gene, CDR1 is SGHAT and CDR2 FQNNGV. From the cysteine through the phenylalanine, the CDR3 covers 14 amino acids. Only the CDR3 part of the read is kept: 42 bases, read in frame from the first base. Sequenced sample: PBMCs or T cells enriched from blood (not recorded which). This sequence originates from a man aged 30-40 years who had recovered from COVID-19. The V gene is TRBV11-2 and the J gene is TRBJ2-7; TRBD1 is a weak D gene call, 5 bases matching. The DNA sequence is TGTGCCAGCAGCTTAGAAGCATACAGGTACGAGCAGTACTTC. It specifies CASSLEAYRYEQYF.